A single sample gave rise to the 25 T cell receptor beta chains below, sequenced in a study of cytomegalovirus exposure and HLA in healthy donors. The PCR used 60 Vbeta and 13 Jbeta primers. Sequencing used immunoSEQ multiplex PCR; TCRdb keeps in-frame clones, though not all of them. In the table there are 60,000 to 75,000 clones, roughly 68% of which are singletons. Sequences were obtained from PBMCs. Receptor source: a woman aged 55-70 years in good health and CMV-seropositive.

The V gene is TRBV5-1, the J gene TRBJ2-7, with TRBD1 as a possible D gene (5 bases). Germline CDR1 SGHRS, CDR2 YFSETQ. CDR3 length equals 14 residues. V was cut by 4 bases and J by 2 bases, with 13 bases left in between. This chain's CDR3 is CASSPPPGTYEQYF. The CDR3 DNA sequence: TGCGCCAGCAGCCCTCCCCCAGGGACCTACGAGCAGTACTTC. Combining the CDR3 with reference TRBV5-1 and TRBJ2-7 gives the whole variable domain KAGVTQTPRYLIKTRGQQVTLSCSPISGHRSVSWYQQTPGQGLQFLFEYFSETQRNKGNFPGRFSGRQFSNSRSEMNVSTLELGDSALYLCASSPPPGTYEQYFGPGTRLTVT.

J is TRBJ1-6 and V is TRBV6-4, with D possibly being TRBD1 (5 bases). There are 14 residues in the CDR3. V lost 2 bases and J lost 10, with 12 bases in between. In germline, CDR1 is MRHNA, CDR2 SNTAGT. The CDR3 DNA is TGTGCCAGCAGTGACGGCAGGGAAAGGTCACCCCTCCACTTT. Translating gives CASSDGRERSPLHF.

The CDR3 DNA reads TGTGCCAGCAGCTTAGCAGGGACAGACGGAAACACCATATATTTT. Protein: CASSLAGTDGNTIYF. The chain employs TRBV7-9 and TRBJ1-3; 7 bases fit TRBD1. Germline CDR1 SEHNR, CDR2 FQNEAQ (reference sequence). V lost 0 bases and J lost 4; bases outside the gene matches: 3. The CDR3 spans 15 residues.

The rearrangement uses TRBV6-5 and TRBJ1-2, with unresolved D. The CDR3 has 15 residues. V lost 2 bases and J 1 base, leaving 11 bases between the germline ends. In germline, CDR1 is MNHEY, CDR2 SVGAGI. CDR3 loop: CASSYDFRGNYGYTF. The CDR3 nucleotides are TGTGCCAGCAGTTACGACTTCCGGGGTAACTATGGCTACACCTTC.

The CDR3 nucleotides are TGTGCCAGCAGCTTAGCCAGGGTGGAAGCAGATACGCAGTATTTT. As protein: CASSLARVEADTQYF. The V and J genes are TRBV11-2 and TRBJ2-3; D is perhaps TRBD1 (5 bases). The germline CDR1 and CDR2 sequences are SGHAT and FQNNGV. This CDR3 has 15 amino acids. V was pared by 1 base and J by 4 bases, with 12 bases between.

The chain carries TRBV28 and TRBJ2-2, with 10 bases fitting TRBD1. From germline, CDR1 is MDHEN and CDR2 SYDVKM. CDR3 length: 15 residues. Unmatched junction bases numbered 4, after V lost 2 bases and J lost 7 bases. CDR3 sequence (DNA): TGTGCCAGCAGTTTAAGACAGGGGGCAAGCGGGGAGCTGTTTTTT. As protein: CASSLRQGASGELFF. The variable domain in full, completed from reference TRBV28 and TRBJ2-2, reads DVKVTQSSRYLVKRTGEKVFLECVQDMDHENMFWYRQDPGLGLRLIYFSYDVKMKEKGDIPEGYSVSREKKERFSLILESASTNQTSMYLCASSLRQGASGELFFGEGSRLTVL.

The table lists this clone with a few counts. The CDR3 here is CAISESGGLLNTEAFF. DNA of the CDR3: TGTGCCATCAGTGAGTCCGGGGGACTCTTGAACACTGAAGCTTTCTTT. The chain recombines TRBV10-3 with TRBJ1-1; tentative D call: TRBD1 (5 bases). This CDR3 spans 16 amino acids. Germline lookup yields CDR1 ENHRY and CDR2 SYGVKD. Trimming cost V 0 bases and J 0 bases, with 11 bases left between them.

This clone appeared once. The rearrangement joins TRBV5-4 to TRBJ2-3; TRBD2 matches at 8 bases. J gave up 5 bases and V 0 bases, and 5 bases lay outside the gene matches. The CDR3 totals 15 residues. Germline CDR1 is SGHNT and CDR2 is YYREEE (reference sequence). The CDR3 loop is CASSLAGGGGDTQYF. The CDR3 DNA reads TGTGCCAGCAGCTTGGCCGGGGGGGGTGGAGATACGCAGTATTTT.

The chain has TRBV7-9 and TRBJ1-1; weak D call: TRBD1 (6 bases). The length of the CDR3 is 14 residues. Germline values: CDR1 SEHNR, CDR2 FQNEAQ (reference sequence). Between the trimmed V and J ends, which lost 4 bases and 4 bases, there was a span of 13 bases. The CDR3: CASSSQGSVTEAFF. DNA of the CDR3: TGTGCCAGCAGCTCACAGGGCTCGGTCACTGAAGCTTTCTTT.

The rearrangement joins TRBV9 to TRBJ2-2, with D maybe TRBD1 (5 bases). The V end was cut by 2 bases, the J end by 2 bases, with 10 bases between. The CDR3 length is 15 residues. Germline-derived CDR1 and CDR2 are SGDLS and YYNGEE. The CDR3 nucleotides are TGTGCCAGCAGCGTTGGGGCAGTAAACACCGGGGAGCTGTTTTTT. Its translation: CASSVGAVNTGELFF.

CDR3 nucleotide sequence: TGCGCCAGCAGCTTGGACAGGCTTAACTATGGCTACACCTTC. Translation: CASSLDRLNYGYTF. The chain is built from TRBV5-1 and TRBJ1-2; D perhaps matches TRBD1 (5 bases). The CDR3 spans 14 residues. V lost 0 bases and J 1 base, leaving 7 bases between the germline ends. Germline values: CDR1 SGHRS, CDR2 YFSETQ.

This clone was detected a few times. The chain couples TRBV29-1 to TRBJ1-1, with D perhaps matching TRBD1 (6 bases). The germline gives CDR1 SQVTM, CDR2 ANQGSEA. The CDR3 runs 12 residues. V was cut by 7 bases and J by 5 bases, with 14 bases left in between. The CDR3 loop reads CSGLQGGTEAFF. CDR3 nucleotide sequence: TGCAGCGGCCTACAGGGTGGTACTGAAGCTTTCTTT.

The chain links TRBV6-5 to TRBJ1-2, with 9 bases aligning to TRBD1. Trimming at V came to 7 bases and at J to 7 bases, leaving 4 bases not matched to a gene. Germline loops: CDR1 MNHEY, CDR2 SVGAGI. The CDR3 contains 12 residues. CDR3 in amino acids: CASTPGQGGYTF. In DNA, the CDR3 is TGTGCCAGCACTCCGGGACAGGGTGGCTACACCTTC.

The chain is built from TRBV18 and TRBJ1-1, with 7 bases identical to TRBD1. The CDR3 covers 15 residues. Germline V gives CDR1 KGHSH, CDR2 LQKENI. The junction had 6 bases not matched to a gene; V was cut back by 3 bases and J by 2 bases. CDR3 sequence reads: CASSPMGQRNTEAFF. As DNA, the CDR3 is TGTGCCAGCTCACCGATGGGACAGCGAAACACTGAAGCTTTCTTT.

The gene calls are TRBV19 and TRBJ1-5; 7 bases match TRBD1. The CDR3 is 16 residues long. V lost 5 bases, J lost 1 base, and 8 bases stayed unmatched. The germline V gene has CDR1 LNHDA and CDR2 SQIVND (reference sequence). The CDR3 sequence: CASSRQGVLSNQPQHF. The DNA for the CDR3 is TGTGCCAGTAGTCGGCAGGGGGTACTAAGCAATCAGCCCCAGCATTTT.

V is TRBV4-1 and J is TRBJ2-7; 8 nucleotides agree with TRBD1. J gave up 4 bases and V 0 bases, and 5 bases lay outside the gene matches. The CDR3 is 15 residues long. Germline V lookup: CDR1 MGHRA, CDR2 YSYEKL. CDR3 amino acids: CASSQDPGTGYEQYF. The CDR3 DNA follows: TGCGCCAGCAGCCAAGACCCAGGGACAGGTTACGAGCAGTACTTC.

By its share, this clone is medium-sized. This rearrangement joins TRBV5-1 to TRBJ1-1; D not certain. Deletions cut 5 bases from V and 5 bases from J, with 13 bases between. In germline, CDR1 is SGHRS, CDR2 YFSETQ. The CDR3 is 13 amino acids. The CDR3 nucleotides read TGCGCCAGCAGGACTCCCGGGTTTACTGAAGCTTTCTTT. Translation: CASRTPGFTEAFF.

This clone was observed once. V usage is TRBV10-3 and J usage is TRBJ2-5, with TRBD2 matching 7 bases. This CDR3 has 15 residues. The V gene's germline CDR1 is ENHRY and CDR2 SYGVKD. The V gene end was trimmed by 6 bases and the J gene end by 2 bases; junction bases not matched to a gene: 9. CDR3 in amino acids: CAISGNTGGQETQYF. The CDR3 DNA reads TGTGCCATCAGCGGAAACACGGGAGGTCAAGAGACCCAGTACTTC.

The chain has TRBV13 and TRBJ2-5, with no clear D. CDR1 and CDR2 from the germline V gene are PRHDT and FYEKMQ (reference sequence). The CDR3 extends over 15 amino acids. V was cut by 4 bases and J by 3 bases, with 15 bases left in between. CDR3 in amino acids: CASSSNSKSKETQYF. The CDR3 DNA reads as TGTGCCAGCAGCTCGAACAGTAAAAGTAAAGAGACCCAGTACTTC.

V and J are TRBV18 and TRBJ1-1, with D possibly matching TRBD1 (6 bases). V gave up 6 bases and J gave up 4 bases, with 15 bases separating them. The CDR3 runs to 14 residues. CDR1 KGHSH and CDR2 LQKENI come from the germline V gene. The CDR3 DNA reads TGTGCCAGCTCCTTGGGACACAGCAGCACTGAAGCTTTCTTT. This translates into CASSLGHSSTEAFF.

This clone was seen a few times. The rearrangement uses TRBV7-9 and TRBJ1-1; 7 bases align to TRBD1. V was pared by 1 base and J by 5 bases, with 7 bases of the junction left unmatched. The CDR3 runs to 15 residues. Germline V gene data show CDR1 as SEHNR and CDR2 as FQNEAQ (reference sequence). In nucleotides, the CDR3 is TGTGCCAGCAGCTTAGAGGGGGCGGGGGGAACTGAAGCTTTCTTT. This encodes CASSLEGAGGTEAFF.

This clone was counted only a few times. This rearrangement joins TRBV7-2 to TRBJ2-3, with D maybe TRBD2 (5 bases). The CDR3 has 15 residues. V gave up 1 base and J gave up 1 base, with 9 bases separating them. Germline CDR1 is SGHTA and CDR2 is FQGNSA. The chain's CDR3 is CASSLVAGRTDTQYF. Written as DNA, the CDR3 is TGTGCCAGCAGCTTAGTGGCGGGTCGCACAGATACGCAGTATTTT.

The gene calls are TRBV5-4 and TRBJ1-2, with 9 nucleotides matching TRBD1. J gave up 6 bases and V 5 bases, and 8 bases lay outside the gene matches. This CDR3 comprises 14 residues. Germline V gene data show CDR1 as SGHNT and CDR2 as YYREEE (reference sequence). The CDR3 is CASSPDRGVNGYTF. CDR3 nucleotide sequence: TGTGCCAGCAGTCCTGACAGGGGGGTGAATGGCTACACCTTC.

The V call is TRBV30, the J call TRBJ2-6, with 8 nucleotides matching TRBD1. This CDR3 is built from 17 residues. CDR1 GTSNPN and CDR2 SVGIG come from the germline V gene (reference sequence). The V gene end was trimmed by 3 bases and the J gene end by 0 bases; junction bases not matched to a gene: 7. The CDR3 here is CAWRRGQVRSGANVLTF. The CDR3 DNA sequence: TGTGCCTGGAGGAGGGGACAGGTACGCTCTGGGGCCAACGTCCTGACTTTC.

This clone showed up just a few times. This sequence joins TRBV4-1 and TRBJ2-7; D remains unclear. The germline gives CDR1 MGHRA, CDR2 YSYEKL. CDR3 length: 13 residues. The germline V and J ends were trimmed by 1 base and 3 bases, with 7 bases remaining between them. The CDR3 spells CASSQAVSYEQYF. The CDR3 DNA follows: TGCGCCAGCAGCCAAGCGGTAAGCTACGAGCAGTACTTC.